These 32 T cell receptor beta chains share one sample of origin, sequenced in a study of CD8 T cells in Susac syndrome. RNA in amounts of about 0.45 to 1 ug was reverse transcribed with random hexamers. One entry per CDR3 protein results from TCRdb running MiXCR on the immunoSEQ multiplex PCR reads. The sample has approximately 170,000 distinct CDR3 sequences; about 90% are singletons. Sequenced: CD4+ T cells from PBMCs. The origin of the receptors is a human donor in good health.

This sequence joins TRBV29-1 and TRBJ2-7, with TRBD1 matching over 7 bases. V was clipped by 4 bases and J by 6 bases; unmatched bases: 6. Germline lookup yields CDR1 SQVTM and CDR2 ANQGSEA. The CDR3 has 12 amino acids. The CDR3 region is CSVGQGWGEQYF. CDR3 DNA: TGCAGCGTTGGACAGGGTTGGGGCGAGCAGTACTTC.

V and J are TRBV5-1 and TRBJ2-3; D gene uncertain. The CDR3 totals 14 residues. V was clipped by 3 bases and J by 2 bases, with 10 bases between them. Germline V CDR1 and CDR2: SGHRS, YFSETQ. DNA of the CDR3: TGCGCCAGCAGCTCGGGCGTCGTCACAGATACGCAGTATTTT. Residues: CASSSGVVTDTQYF.

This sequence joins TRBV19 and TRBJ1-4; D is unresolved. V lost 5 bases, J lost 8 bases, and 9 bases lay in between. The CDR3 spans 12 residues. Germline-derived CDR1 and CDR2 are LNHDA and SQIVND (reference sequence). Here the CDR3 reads CASSEHGEKLFF. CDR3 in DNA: TGTGCCAGTAGTGAACACGGAGAAAAACTGTTTTTT.

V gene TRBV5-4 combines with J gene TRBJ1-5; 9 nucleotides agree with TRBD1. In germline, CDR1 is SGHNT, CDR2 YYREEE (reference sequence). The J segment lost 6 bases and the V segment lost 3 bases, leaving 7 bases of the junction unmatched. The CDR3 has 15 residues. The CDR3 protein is CASSSGTGKGQPQHF. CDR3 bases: TGTGCCAGCAGCTCTGGGACAGGGAAGGGTCAGCCCCAGCATTTT.

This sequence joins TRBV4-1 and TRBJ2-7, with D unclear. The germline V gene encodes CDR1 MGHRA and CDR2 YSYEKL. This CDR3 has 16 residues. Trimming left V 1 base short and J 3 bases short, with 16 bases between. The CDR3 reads CASSQVASGTYYEQYF. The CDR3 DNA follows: TGCGCCAGCAGCCAAGTGGCTAGTGGCACATACTACGAGCAGTACTTC.

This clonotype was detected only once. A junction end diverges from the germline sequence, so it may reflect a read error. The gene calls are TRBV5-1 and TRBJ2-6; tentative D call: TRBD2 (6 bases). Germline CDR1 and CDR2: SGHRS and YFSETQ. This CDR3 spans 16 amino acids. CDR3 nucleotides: TGCGCCAGCAGCTTGGGTCCAGGGACTGGGACCAACGTCCTGACTTTC. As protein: CASSLGPGTGTNVLTF. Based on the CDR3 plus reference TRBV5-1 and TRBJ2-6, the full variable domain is KAGVTQTPRYLIKTRGQQVTLSCSPISGHRSVSWYQQTPGQGLQFLFEYFSETQRNKGNFPGRFSGRQFSNSRSEMNVSTLELGDSALYLCASSLGPGTGTNVLTFGAGSRLTVL.

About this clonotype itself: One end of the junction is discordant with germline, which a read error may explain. The CDR3 reads CASSYSRTGGLNTEAFF. The CDR3, as DNA: TGTGCCAGCAGCTACTCCCGGACAGGGGGCCTGAACACTGAAGCTTTCTTT. The rearrangement joins TRBV6-5 to TRBJ1-1; the match to TRBD1 covers 11 bases. The CDR3 is made up of 17 amino acids. In germline, CDR1 is MNHEY, CDR2 SVGAGI.

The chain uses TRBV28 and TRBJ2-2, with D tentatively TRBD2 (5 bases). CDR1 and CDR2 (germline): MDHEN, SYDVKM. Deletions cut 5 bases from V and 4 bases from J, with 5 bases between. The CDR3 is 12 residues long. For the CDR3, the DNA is TGTGCCAGCAGTACTAGCACCGGGGAGCTGTTTTTT. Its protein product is CASSTSTGELFF.

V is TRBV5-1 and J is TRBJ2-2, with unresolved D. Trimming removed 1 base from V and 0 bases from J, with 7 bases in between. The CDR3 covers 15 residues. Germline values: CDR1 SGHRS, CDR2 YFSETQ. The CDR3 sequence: CASSLYNANTGELFF. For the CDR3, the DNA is TGCGCCAGCAGCTTGTACAACGCGAACACCGGGGAGCTGTTTTTT.

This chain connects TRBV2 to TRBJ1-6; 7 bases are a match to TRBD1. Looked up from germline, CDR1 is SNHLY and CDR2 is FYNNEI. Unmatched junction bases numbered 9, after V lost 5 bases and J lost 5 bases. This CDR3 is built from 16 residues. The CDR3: CASSSSATGNNSPLHF. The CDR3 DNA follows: TGTGCCAGCAGTTCCTCGGCGACAGGGAATAATTCACCCCTCCACTTT. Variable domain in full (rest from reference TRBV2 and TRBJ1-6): EPEVTQTPSHQVTQMGQEVILRCVPISNHLYFYWYRQILGQKVEFLVSFYNNEISEKSEIFDDQFSVERPDGSNFTLKIRSTKLEDSAMYFCASSSSATGNNSPLHFGNGTRLTVT.

The CDR3 protein is CATSPRGLAGDALSGANVLTF. Here the CDR3 DNA reads TGTGCCACCAGTCCTCGTGGGCTAGCGGGGGACGCCCTCTCTGGGGCCAACGTCCTGACTTTC. The chain joins TRBV15 to TRBJ2-6, with 10 nucleotides matching TRBD2. This CDR3 is 21 amino acids long. J lost 0 bases, V lost 6 bases, and 17 bases had no gene match. Germline V gene sequence: CDR1 LNHNV, CDR2 YYDKDF (reference sequence).

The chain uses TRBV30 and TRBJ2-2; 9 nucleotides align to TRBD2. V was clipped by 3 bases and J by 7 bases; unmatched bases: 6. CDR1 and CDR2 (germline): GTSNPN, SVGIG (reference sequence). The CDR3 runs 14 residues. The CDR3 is CAWSGAGGGGELFF. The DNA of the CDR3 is TGTGCCTGGAGCGGAGCGGGAGGTGGCGGGGAGCTGTTTTTT. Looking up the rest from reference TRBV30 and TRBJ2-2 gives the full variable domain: SQTIHQWPATLVQPVGSPLSLECTVEGTSNPNLYWYRQAAGRGLQLLFYSVGIGQISSEVPQNLSASRPQDRQFILSSKKLLLSDSGFYLCAWSGAGGGGELFFGEGSRLTVL.

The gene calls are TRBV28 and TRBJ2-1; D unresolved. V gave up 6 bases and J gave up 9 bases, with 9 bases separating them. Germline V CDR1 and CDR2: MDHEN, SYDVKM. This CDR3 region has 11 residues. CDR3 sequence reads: CASSPWSEQFF. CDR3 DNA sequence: TGTGCCAGCAGCCCGTGGAGTGAGCAGTTCTTC. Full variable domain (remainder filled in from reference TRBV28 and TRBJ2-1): DVKVTQSSRYLVKRTGEKVFLECVQDMDHENMFWYRQDPGLGLRLIYFSYDVKMKEKGDIPEGYSVSREKKERFSLILESASTNQTSMYLCASSPWSEQFFGPGTRLTVL.

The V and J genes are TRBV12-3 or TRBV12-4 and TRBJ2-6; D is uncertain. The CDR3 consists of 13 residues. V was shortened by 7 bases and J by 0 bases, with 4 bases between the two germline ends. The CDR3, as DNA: TGTGCCAGCATTAGCTCTGGGGCCAACGTCCTGACTTTC. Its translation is CASISSGANVLTF.

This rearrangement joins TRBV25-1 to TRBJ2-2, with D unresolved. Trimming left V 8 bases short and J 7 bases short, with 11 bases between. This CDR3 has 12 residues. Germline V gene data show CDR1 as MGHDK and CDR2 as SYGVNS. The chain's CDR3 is CASCRWNGELFF. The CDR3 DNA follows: TGTGCCAGCTGCAGGTGGAACGGGGAGCTGTTTTTT.

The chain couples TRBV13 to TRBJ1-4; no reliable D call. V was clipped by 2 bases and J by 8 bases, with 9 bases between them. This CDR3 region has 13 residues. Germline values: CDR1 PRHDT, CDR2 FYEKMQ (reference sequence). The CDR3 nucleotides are TGTGCCAGCAGCTTAACAAGGAGAGAAAAACTGTTTTTT. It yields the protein CASSLTRREKLFF.

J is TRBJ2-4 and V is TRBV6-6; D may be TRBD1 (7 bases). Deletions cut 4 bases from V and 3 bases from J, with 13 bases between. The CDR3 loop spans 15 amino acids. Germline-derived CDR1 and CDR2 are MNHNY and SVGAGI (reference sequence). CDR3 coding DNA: TGTGCCAGCAGTTCACCCCAGGGGGGCAAAAACATTCAGTACTTC. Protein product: CASSSPQGGKNIQYF.

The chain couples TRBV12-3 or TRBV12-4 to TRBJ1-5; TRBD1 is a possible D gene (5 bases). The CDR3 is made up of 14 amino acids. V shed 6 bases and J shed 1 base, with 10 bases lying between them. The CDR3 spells CASRSRASNQPQHF. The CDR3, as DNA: TGTGCCAGCAGATCCAGGGCCAGCAATCAGCCCCAGCATTTT.

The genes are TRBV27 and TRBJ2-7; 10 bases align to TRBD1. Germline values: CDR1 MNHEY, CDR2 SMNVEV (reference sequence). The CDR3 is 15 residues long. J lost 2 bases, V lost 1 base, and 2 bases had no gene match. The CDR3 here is CASSLFGTGAYEQYF. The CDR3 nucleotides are TGTGCCAGCAGTTTATTTGGGACAGGGGCCTACGAGCAGTACTTC.

The CDR3: CASSLTGFSYEQYF. CDR3 coding DNA: TGTGCCAGCTCATTAACAGGTTTCTCCTACGAGCAGTACTTC. V and J are TRBV18 and TRBJ2-7, with a possible D match to TRBD1 (5 bases). The CDR3 runs 14 residues. V lost 5 bases and J 0 bases, leaving 11 bases between the germline ends. CDR1 and CDR2 (germline): KGHSH, LQKENI.

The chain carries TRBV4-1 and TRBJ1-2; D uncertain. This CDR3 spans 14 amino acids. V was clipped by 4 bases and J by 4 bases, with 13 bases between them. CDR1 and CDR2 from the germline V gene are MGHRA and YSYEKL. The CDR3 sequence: CASSPPGEVYGYTF. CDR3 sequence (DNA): TGCGCCAGCAGCCCGCCCGGGGAGGTCTATGGCTACACCTTC.

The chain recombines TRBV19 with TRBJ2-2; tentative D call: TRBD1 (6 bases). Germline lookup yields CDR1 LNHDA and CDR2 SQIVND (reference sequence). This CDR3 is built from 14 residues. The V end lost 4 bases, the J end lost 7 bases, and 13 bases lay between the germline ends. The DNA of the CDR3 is TGTGCCAGTAGTAGAGGACAGAACGTCGGGGAGCTGTTTTTT. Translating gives CASSRGQNVGELFF.

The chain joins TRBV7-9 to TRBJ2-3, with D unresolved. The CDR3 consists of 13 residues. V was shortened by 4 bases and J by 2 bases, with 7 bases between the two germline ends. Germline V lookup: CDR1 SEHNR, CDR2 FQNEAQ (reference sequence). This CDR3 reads CASSSSNTDTQYF. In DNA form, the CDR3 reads TGTGCCAGCAGCTCCAGTAACACAGATACGCAGTATTTT.

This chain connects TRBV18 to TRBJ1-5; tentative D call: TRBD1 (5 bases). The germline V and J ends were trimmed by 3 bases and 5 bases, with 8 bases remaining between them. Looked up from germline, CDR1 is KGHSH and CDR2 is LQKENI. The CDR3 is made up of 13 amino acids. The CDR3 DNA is TGTGCCAGCTCACCGACAGAGGATCAGCCCCAGCATTTT. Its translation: CASSPTEDQPQHF.

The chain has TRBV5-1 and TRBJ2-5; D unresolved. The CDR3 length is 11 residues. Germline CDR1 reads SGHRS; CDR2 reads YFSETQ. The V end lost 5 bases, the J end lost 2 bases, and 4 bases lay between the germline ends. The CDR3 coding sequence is TGCGCCAGCAGGCTACAAGAGACCCAGTACTTC. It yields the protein CASRLQETQYF. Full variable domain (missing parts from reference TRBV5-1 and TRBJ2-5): KAGVTQTPRYLIKTRGQQVTLSCSPISGHRSVSWYQQTPGQGLQFLFEYFSETQRNKGNFPGRFSGRQFSNSRSEMNVSTLELGDSALYLCASRLQETQYFGPGTRLLVL.

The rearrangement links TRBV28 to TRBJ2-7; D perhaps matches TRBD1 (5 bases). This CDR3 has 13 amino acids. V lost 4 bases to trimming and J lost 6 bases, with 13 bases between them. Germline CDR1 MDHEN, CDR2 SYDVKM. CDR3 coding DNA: TGTGCCAGCAGTTCATTGGTCAGGGCCGAGCAGTACTTC. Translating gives CASSSLVRAEQYF.

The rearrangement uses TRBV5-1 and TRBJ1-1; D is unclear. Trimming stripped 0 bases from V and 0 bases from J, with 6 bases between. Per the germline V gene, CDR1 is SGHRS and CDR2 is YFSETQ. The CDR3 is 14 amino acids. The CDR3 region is CASSLDRLNTEAFF. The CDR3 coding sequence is TGCGCCAGCAGCTTGGATAGGCTGAACACTGAAGCTTTCTTT.

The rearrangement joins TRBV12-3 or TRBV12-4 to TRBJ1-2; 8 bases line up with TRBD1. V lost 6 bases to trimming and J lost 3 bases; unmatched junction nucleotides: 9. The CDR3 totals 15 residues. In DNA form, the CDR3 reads TGTGCCAGCAGCCCCGACAGGGGAGATTACTATGGCTACACCTTC. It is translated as CASSPDRGDYYGYTF.

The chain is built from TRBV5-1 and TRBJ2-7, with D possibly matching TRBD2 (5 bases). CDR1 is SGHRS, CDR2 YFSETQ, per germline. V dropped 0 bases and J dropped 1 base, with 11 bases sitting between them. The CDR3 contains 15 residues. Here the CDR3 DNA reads TGCGCCAGCAGCTTGGCTGGACTGATGTCCTACGAGCAGTACTTC. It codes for CASSLAGLMSYEQYF.

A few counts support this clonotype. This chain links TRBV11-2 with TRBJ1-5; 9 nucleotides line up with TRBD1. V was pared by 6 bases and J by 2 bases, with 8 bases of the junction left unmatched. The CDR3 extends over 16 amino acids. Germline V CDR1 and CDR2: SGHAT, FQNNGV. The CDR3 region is CASSPGQGTGNQPQHF. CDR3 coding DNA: TGTGCCAGCAGTCCGGGACAGGGAACAGGCAATCAGCCCCAGCATTTT.

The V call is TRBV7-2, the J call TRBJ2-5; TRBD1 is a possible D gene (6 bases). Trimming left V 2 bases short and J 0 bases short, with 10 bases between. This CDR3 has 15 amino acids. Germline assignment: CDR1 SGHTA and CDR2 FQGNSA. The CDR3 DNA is TGTGCCAGCAGCTTAAATGCAGGGGACCAAGAGACCCAGTACTTC. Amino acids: CASSLNAGDQETQYF. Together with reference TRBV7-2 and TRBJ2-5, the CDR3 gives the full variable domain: GAGVSQSPSNKVTEKGKDVELRCDPISGHTALYWYRQSLGQGLEFLIYFQGNSAPDKSGLPSDRFSAERTGGSVSTLTIQRTQQEDSAVYLCASSLNAGDQETQYFGPGTRLLVL.

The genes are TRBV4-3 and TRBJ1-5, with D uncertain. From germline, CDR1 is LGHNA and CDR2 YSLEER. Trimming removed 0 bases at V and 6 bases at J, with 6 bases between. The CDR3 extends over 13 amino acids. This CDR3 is CASSQERFQPQHF. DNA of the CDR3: TGCGCCAGCAGCCAAGAAAGGTTTCAGCCCCAGCATTTT.